This T cell receptor (beta chain) was obtained from a study of CXCR3-negative and CXCR3-positive naive CD8 T cells. Study-level findings and limits: Once cells were cryopreserved, CXCR3 expression went down partly, and most assays used fresh PBMCs. Both naive subsets carried similar amounts of surface CD5, so TCR strength was inferred from TRB CDR3 properties. TRBV-TRBJ usage was similar across naive CXCR3 subsets but distinct in memory cells.

The germline gives CDR1 SGHVS, CDR2 FNYEAQ. This CDR3 comprises 15 residues. The authors prepared UMI-labeled TRB cDNA libraries by 5' RACE. After re-calling the 5' RACE reads, TCRdb lists one entry per CDR3 protein, DNA absent. The repertoire shows under 70,000 distinct CDR3 sequences; the top ten hold roughly 19%. With regard to this clonotype: The antigen is not known.

What was sequenced was memory CD8+ T cells from blood. The source of this sequence is a human donor in good health. Some clones in this sample may be carry-over from other donors' samples. V gene TRBV7-6 combines with J gene TRBJ2-7; the D call from TCRdb, TRBD1, cannot be confirmed without DNA. The CDR3: CASSSRQGSTYEQYF.